These 21 T cell receptor beta chains share one sample of origin, sequenced in a study of CD8 T cells in ankylosing spondylitis. In TCRdb, the 5' RACE reads were re-called with MiXCR into one record per CDR3 protein. The data hold about 330,000 distinct CDR3 sequences, with 8% observed a single time. What these receptors recognize is not known. Study-level findings and limits: It appeared that ankylosing spondylitis blood was characterized by a TCR beta motif of roughly 8 highly homologous variants.

The material sequenced was blood, either unsorted or a sorted T cell fraction (not recorded which). These receptors were collected from a male donor with ankylosing spondylitis.

This clonotype was picked up a small number of times. The chain combines TRBV2 with TRBJ2-1, with 10 nucleotides matching TRBD2. The V gene's germline CDR1 is SNHLY and CDR2 FYNNEI. The CDR3 spans 18 residues. The ends lost 1 base at V and 8 bases at J; junction bases unmatched: 14. In nucleotides, the CDR3 is TGTGCCAGCAGTGAAGGTGTGGCTAGCGGGGGATCCTTCGATGAGCAGTTCTTC. Protein sequence: CASSEGVASGGSFDEQFF.

The chain carries TRBV7-6 and TRBJ1-2; no clear D. CDR1 is SGHVS and CDR2 is FNYEAQ in the germline V gene. The CDR3 consists of 16 residues. With 5 bases removed from V and 2 bases from J, the gap between germline ends came to 18 bases. CDR3 nucleotides: TGTGCCAGCAGCGCCACTTGGACCACCGAAAACTATGGCTACACCTTC. Its translation is CASSATWTTENYGYTF. The entire variable domain, with the rest obtained from reference TRBV7-6 and TRBJ1-2, is as follows: GAGVSQSPRYKVTKRGQDVALRCDPISGHVSLYWYRQALGQGPEFLTYFNYEAQQDKSGLPNDRFSAERPEGSISTLTIQRTEQRDSAMYRCASSATWTTENYGYTFGSGTRLTVV.

This clonotype has just a few counts. The V gene is TRBV4-1, the J gene TRBJ1-4; D is possibly TRBD1 (6 bases). The CDR3 totals 15 residues. The germline V gene has CDR1 MGHRA and CDR2 YSYEKL. With 5 bases removed from V and 5 bases from J, the gap between germline ends came to 15 bases. This CDR3 is CASSGSGGPNEKLFF. The CDR3 nucleotides read TGCGCCAGCAGCGGTAGCGGGGGCCCCAATGAAAAACTGTTTTTT.

This clonotype showed up just a few times. This chain links TRBV7-9 with TRBJ2-7; the D call may be TRBD1 or TRBD2 (5 bases each). CDR3 length equals 11 residues. Trimming took off 5 bases at V and 7 bases at J, with 9 bases between the two ends. Germline V gene sequence: CDR1 SEHNR, CDR2 FQNEAQ (reference sequence). The CDR3: CASSRGGEQYF. The CDR3 nucleotides are TGTGCCAGCAGCAGGGGCGGGGAGCAGTACTTC.

At least ten counts were recorded for this clonotype. One end of the junction varies from germline; a read error may be responsible. V and J are TRBV5-1 and TRBJ2-7; the match to TRBD2 covers 11 bases. In germline, CDR1 is SGHRS, CDR2 YFSETQ. CDR3 length: 15 amino acids. This chain's CDR3 is CASSSGTSGSYEQYF. DNA of the CDR3: TGTGCCAGCAGTTCCGGGACTAGCGGCTCCTACGAGCAGTACTTC.

A few counts support this clonotype. This sequence joins TRBV20-1 and TRBJ2-1, with 8 nucleotides matching TRBD2. J lost 4 bases, V lost 6 bases, and 5 bases had no gene match. The CDR3 length is 13 residues. The germline V gene has CDR1 DFQATT and CDR2 SNEGSKA (reference sequence). In nucleotides, the CDR3 is TGCAGTGCAACCCGCGGGAGGTACAATGAGCAGTTCTTC. The encoded protein is CSATRGRYNEQFF.

There are a few counts of this clonotype. V usage is TRBV9 and J usage is TRBJ2-1; possibly TRBD2 for D (6 bases). CDR1 and CDR2 from the germline V gene are SGDLS and YYNGEE. This CDR3 is built from 15 residues. Trimming removed 0 bases from V and 4 bases from J, with 11 bases in between. The CDR3 reads CASSVDGGTYNEQFF. In nucleotides, the CDR3 is TGTGCCAGCAGCGTAGATGGCGGGACTTACAATGAGCAGTTCTTC.

This clonotype was picked up many times. The chain employs TRBV6-5 and TRBJ2-1; 7 positions agree with TRBD2. Germline V gene lookup returns CDR1 MNHEY and CDR2 SVGAGI. The CDR3 is made up of 18 amino acids. V lost 1 base, J lost 4 bases, and 13 bases stayed unmatched. This CDR3 reads CASSYFWAASGEYNEQFF. CDR3 coding DNA: TGTGCCAGCAGTTACTTCTGGGCAGCTAGCGGAGAGTACAATGAGCAGTTCTTC.

This clonotype was recorded many times. V is TRBV12-3 or TRBV12-4 and J is TRBJ2-7; D unresolved. Trimming pared 2 bases from V and 5 bases from J, leaving 4 bases between. CDR3 size: 11 residues. CDR3: CASSLLDEQYF. The CDR3 DNA sequence: TGTGCCAGCAGTTTATTAGACGAGCAGTACTTC.

This clonotype was detected a few times. The rearrangement uses TRBV5-6 and TRBJ2-2; tentatively, D is TRBD1 (6 bases). The CDR3 runs to 13 residues. With 5 bases removed from V and 5 bases from J, the gap between germline ends came to 10 bases. Per the germline V gene, CDR1 is SGHDT and CDR2 is YYEEEE. CDR3 in DNA: TGTGCCAGCAGACACAGGGTAACCGGGGAGCTGTTTTTT. Translated: CASRHRVTGELFF.

J is TRBJ2-3 and V is TRBV12-3 or TRBV12-4; 12 bases match TRBD1. V gave up 8 bases and J gave up 6 bases; unmatched junction bases: 9. CDR3 size: 15 residues. The CDR3 DNA reads as TGTGCCAGCGGCCTTGGGACAGGGGGCAGGGATACGCAGTATTTT. It specifies CASGLGTGGRDTQYF.

The chain links TRBV7-9 to TRBJ1-1; D gene uncertain. The CDR3 covers 12 residues. The germline gives CDR1 SEHNR, CDR2 FQNEAQ (reference sequence). Trimming left V 7 bases short and J 1 base short, with 7 bases between. The chain's CDR3 is CASKSTNTEAFF. Written as DNA, the CDR3 is TGTGCCAGCAAATCTACGAACACTGAAGCTTTCTTT. Full variable domain (remainder filled in from reference TRBV7-9 and TRBJ1-1): DTGVSQNPRHKITKRGQNVTFRCDPISEHNRLYWYRQTLGQGPEFLTYFQNEAQLEKSRLLSDRFSAERPKGSFSTLEIQRTEQGDSAMYLCASKSTNTEAFFGQGTRLTVV.

This clonotype has more than one count but fewer than ten. The rearrangement joins TRBV19 to TRBJ2-5; the D gene is possibly TRBD2 (6 bases). Trimming took off 2 bases at V and 5 bases at J, with 21 bases between the two ends. From germline, CDR1 is LNHDA and CDR2 SQIVND (reference sequence). The CDR3 runs 17 residues. CDR3 in DNA: TGTGCCAGTAGTATAAACCCCCTAGGAGGGCCGCGGGAGACCCAGTACTTC. This sequence encodes CASSINPLGGPRETQYF.

J is TRBJ2-1 and V is TRBV5-1; 8 bases line up with TRBD1. The V and J ends lost 4 bases and 5 bases, in that order; junction bases with no gene match: 11. The CDR3 has 16 amino acids. Germline-derived CDR1 and CDR2 are SGHRS and YFSETQ. Written as DNA, the CDR3 is TGCGCCAGCAGCCCTGGAGGGGGACAGGTCAACAATGAGCAGTTCTTC. Its protein product is CASSPGGGQVNNEQFF. The variable domain in full, completed from reference TRBV5-1 and TRBJ2-1, reads KAGVTQTPRYLIKTRGQQVTLSCSPISGHRSVSWYQQTPGQGLQFLFEYFSETQRNKGNFPGRFSGRQFSNSRSEMNVSTLELGDSALYLCASSPGGGQVNNEQFFGPGTRLTVL.

The chain couples TRBV19 to TRBJ1-5; D unclear. The V gene's germline CDR1 is LNHDA and CDR2 SQIVND (reference sequence). This CDR3 is 13 amino acids long. Trimming shortened V by 6 bases and J by 1 base, and 7 bases separated the two germline ends. The CDR3 DNA reads TGTGCCAGTAGGGGTCACAGCAATCAGCCCCAGCATTTT. Its protein product is CASRGHSNQPQHF. Full variable domain (missing parts from reference TRBV19 and TRBJ1-5): DGGITQSPKYLFRKEGQNVTLSCEQNLNHDAMYWYRQDPGQGLRLIYYSQIVNDFQKGDIAEGYSVSREKKESFPLTVTSAQKNPTAFYLCASRGHSNQPQHFGDGTRLSIL.

The sample holds many counts of this clonotype. The rearrangement links TRBV20-1 to TRBJ1-1; no definite D call. The CDR3 extends over 10 amino acids. V was pared by 3 bases and J by 4 bases, with 3 bases between. Per the germline V gene, CDR1 is DFQATT and CDR2 is SNEGSKA (reference sequence). DNA for the CDR3: TGCAGTGCTAGTGGCACTGAAGCTTTCTTT. Its translation is CSASGTEAFF.

As to this clonotype: The junction departs from germline at one end; a sequencing error may be responsible. The genes are TRBV7-9 and TRBJ2-2; TRBD2 might be the D (6 bases). Per the germline V gene, CDR1 is SEHNR and CDR2 is FQNEAQ (reference sequence). The length of the CDR3 is 13 residues. This CDR3 is CARSSGDTGELFF. The CDR3 bases are TGTGCCAGAAGCTCGGGGGACACCGGGGAGCTGTTTTTT.

In this sample, this clonotype turned up a few times. The gene calls are TRBV27 and TRBJ2-7; 12 bases are a match to TRBD2. CDR1 and CDR2 (germline): MNHEY, SMNVEV (reference sequence). The length of the CDR3 is 15 residues. Trimming removed 4 bases from V and 7 bases from J; junction bases left unmatched: 8. This CDR3 reads CASSSYGLAGSEQYF. The CDR3 DNA sequence: TGTGCCAGCAGTTCCTACGGACTAGCGGGGAGTGAGCAGTACTTC.

J is TRBJ2-1 and V is TRBV28; a weak D match, TRBD2 (6 bases). The V gene lost 10 bases and the J gene lost 0 bases, with 19 bases spanning the gap. The germline gives CDR1 MDHEN, CDR2 SYDVKM. This CDR3 comprises 16 residues. The CDR3 region is CATRANWGGSYNEQFF. CDR3 bases: TGTGCCACAAGGGCCAATTGGGGAGGCTCCTACAATGAGCAGTTCTTC.

The V and J genes are TRBV5-1 and TRBJ2-7; 8 positions match TRBD1. This CDR3 has 13 residues. V lost 2 bases to trimming and J lost 6 bases; unmatched junction nucleotides: 4. The germline V gene has CDR1 SGHRS and CDR2 YFSETQ. The CDR3 sequence is CASSFNRGIEQYF. CDR3 in DNA: TGCGCCAGCAGCTTCAACAGGGGGATCGAGCAGTACTTC.

This clonotype showed up many times. The CDR3, as DNA: TGTGCCAGCAGGGCAGGGGGAATTGGCTACACCTTC. This sequence encodes CASRAGGIGYTF. The chain employs TRBV6-1 and TRBJ1-2; 7 bases are shared with TRBD1. The CDR3 length is 12 residues. Germline-derived CDR1 and CDR2 are MNHNS and SASEGT. The J segment lost 7 bases and the V segment lost 6 bases, leaving 5 bases of the junction unmatched.